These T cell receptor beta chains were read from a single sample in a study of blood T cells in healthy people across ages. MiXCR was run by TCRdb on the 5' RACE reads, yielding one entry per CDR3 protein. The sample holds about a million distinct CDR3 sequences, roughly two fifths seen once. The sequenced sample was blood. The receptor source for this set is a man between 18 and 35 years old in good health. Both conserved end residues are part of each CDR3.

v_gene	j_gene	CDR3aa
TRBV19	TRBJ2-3	CASSTGEGPFTQYF
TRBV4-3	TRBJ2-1	CASSQGRAGEGYNEQFF
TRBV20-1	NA	CSAGFDREETQYF
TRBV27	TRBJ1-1	CASSWTGLNTEAFF
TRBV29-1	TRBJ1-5	CSVGGQSNQPQHF
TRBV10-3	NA	CAIGGYEQYF
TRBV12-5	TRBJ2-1	CASGPSDEQFF
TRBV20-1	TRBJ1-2	CSAREGQAYYGYTF
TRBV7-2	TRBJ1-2	CASSPHPSDGYTF
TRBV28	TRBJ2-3	CASSSRVLTTDTQYF
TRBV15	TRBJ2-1	CATRGQGLYNEQFF
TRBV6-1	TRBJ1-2	CASSEGAADTFYGYTF
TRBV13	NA	CASGGTYTNEQYF
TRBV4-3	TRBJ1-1	CTSSQEGSDSTAFF
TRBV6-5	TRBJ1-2	CASRHRDSYYGYTF
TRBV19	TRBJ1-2	CASKGGYGYTF
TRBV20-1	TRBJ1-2	CSAREPDRVDGHGYTF
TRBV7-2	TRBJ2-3	CASSSAHDTQYF
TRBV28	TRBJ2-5	CASSQPGLGPETQYF
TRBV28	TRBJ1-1	CASRSGQGNTEAFF
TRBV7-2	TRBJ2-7	CASSLRGANEQYF
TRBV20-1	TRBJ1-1	CSAMGTVRNTEAFF
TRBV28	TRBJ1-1	CASSFWGRNTEAFF
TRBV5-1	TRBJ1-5	CASSSQAGNQPQHF
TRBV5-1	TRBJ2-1	CASSLAPSGGLYNEQFF
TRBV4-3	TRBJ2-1	CASSPGDGYAYNEQFF
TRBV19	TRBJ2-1	CASSISGTGGQYNEQFF
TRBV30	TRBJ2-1	CAAASGGYNEQFF
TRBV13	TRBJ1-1	CASFHTGDWGSTEAFF
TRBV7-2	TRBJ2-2	CASSFGTGYTGELFF
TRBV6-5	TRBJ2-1	CASSYSSGGAYNERFF
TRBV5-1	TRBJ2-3	CASSLAGAGTQYF
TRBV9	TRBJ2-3	CASSFGGGGGTDTQYF
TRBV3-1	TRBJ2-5	CASRALAGALNEQYF
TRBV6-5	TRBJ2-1	CASSLQGGSSYNEQFF
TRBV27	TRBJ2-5	CASSTTGGQYF
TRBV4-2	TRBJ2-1	CASSQAVRGGGNEQFF
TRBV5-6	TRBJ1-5	CASTSKGAEDQPQHF
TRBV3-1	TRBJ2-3	CASSQGSSTDTQYF
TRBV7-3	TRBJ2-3	CASSPPGLAVGDTQYF
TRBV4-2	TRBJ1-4	CASSPWTGEEKLFF
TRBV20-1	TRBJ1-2	CSAPGDTLNGAYGYTF
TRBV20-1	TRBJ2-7	CSGGILSYNEQYF
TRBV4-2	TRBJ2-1	CASSQWGQGDNEQFF
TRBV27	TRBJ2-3	CASSPYSGTGVTDTQYF
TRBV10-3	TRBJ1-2	CAISESGTGYTF
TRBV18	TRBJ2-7	CASSPGPGSHEQYF
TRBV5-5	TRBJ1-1	CASSLDLLSTEAFF
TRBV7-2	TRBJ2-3	CASSLYREPTDTQYF
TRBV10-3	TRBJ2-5	CAISDKAKQETQYF
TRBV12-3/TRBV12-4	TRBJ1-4	CASSLGSGAAEKLFF